Below, 10 T cell receptor beta chains from the same sample are listed, as sequenced in a study of blood T cell repertoires in COVID-19. Sequencing was performed with immunoSEQ multiplex PCR; in TCRdb, only in-frame clones are kept and a portion is missing. The data hold 130,000 to 150,000 clones, with 85% observed a single time. What was sequenced was peripheral blood. The origin of the receptors is a woman between 40 and 55 years old with active or convalescent COVID-19.

The chain combines TRBV5-1 with TRBJ2-3; D call uncertain. Germline CDR1 is SGHRS and CDR2 is YFSETQ. Between the trimmed V and J ends, which lost 2 bases and 6 bases, there was a span of 16 bases. CDR3 length: 15 amino acids. The CDR3 loop reads CASSLRLAASDTQYF. The CDR3 nucleotides are TGCGCCAGCAGCTTAAGACTCGCCGCTTCGGATACGCAGTATTTT. The entire variable domain, with the rest obtained from reference TRBV5-1 and TRBJ2-3, is as follows: KAGVTQTPRYLIKTRGQQVTLSCSPISGHRSVSWYQQTPGQGLQFLFEYFSETQRNKGNFPGRFSGRQFSNSRSEMNVSTLELGDSALYLCASSLRLAASDTQYFGPGTRLTVL.

The chain couples TRBV25-1 to TRBJ2-7, with D tentatively TRBD1 (5 bases). The CDR3 consists of 15 residues. CDR1 is MGHDK, CDR2 SYGVNS, per germline. V lost 1 base and J 0 bases, leaving 10 bases between the germline ends. This chain's CDR3 is CASSEWGRSSYEQYF. In DNA, the CDR3 is TGTGCCAGCAGTGAATGGGGCAGGAGCTCCTACGAGCAGTACTTC.

This chain connects TRBV7-2 to TRBJ1-4; the D gene is possibly TRBD1 (5 bases). The germline V gene has CDR1 SGHTA and CDR2 FQGNSA. CDR3 length equals 15 residues. V shed 1 base and J shed 6 bases, with 12 bases lying between them. DNA of the CDR3: TGTGCCAGCAGCTTAGGGGACGGAGGGTATGAAAAACTGTTTTTT. Translating it yields CASSLGDGGYEKLFF.

V usage is TRBV5-8 and J usage is TRBJ1-1; weak D call: TRBD1 (5 bases). In germline, CDR1 is SGHTS, CDR2 YDEGEE. This CDR3 has 15 residues. V was cut by 6 bases and J by 0 bases, with 15 bases left in between. As DNA, the CDR3 is TGTGCCAGCATTGTGGGGGGTAGGATGAACACTGAAGCTTTCTTT. Translation gives CASIVGGRMNTEAFF.

The J gene is TRBJ1-6, the V gene TRBV19, with 10 positions matching TRBD1. Germline values: CDR1 LNHDA, CDR2 SQIVND (reference sequence). V trimming: 6 bases; J trimming: 6 bases; junction bases outside the gene matches: 11. CDR3 length: 17 residues. As DNA, the CDR3 is TGTGCCAGTAGCCGGGACAGGGGACGGTTGGCTAATTCACCCCTCCACTTT. Its translation is CASSRDRGRLANSPLHF.

The chain links TRBV29-1 to TRBJ2-1, with 14 bases lining up with TRBD2. This CDR3 is 13 amino acids long. V shed 6 bases, J shed 9 bases, and the junction held 4 bases outside the gene matches. From germline, CDR1 is SQVTM and CDR2 ANQGSEA. Written as DNA, the CDR3 is TGCAGCGTCGTCGGACTAGCGGGAGGTGAGCAGTTCTTC. This sequence encodes CSVVGLAGGEQFF.

This clone was counted once. This chain joins TRBV13 and TRBJ1-2, with 9 nucleotides matching TRBD1. Germline CDR1 PRHDT, CDR2 FYEKMQ (reference sequence). The junction had 6 bases not matched to a gene; V was cut back by 5 bases and J by 8 bases. The CDR3 runs to 13 residues. In DNA, the CDR3 is TGTGCCAGCAGCCGGGACAGGGAGGAGGGCTACACCTTC. As protein: CASSRDREEGYTF.

The V call is TRBV28, the J call TRBJ1-1; D is unresolved. Germline V gene lookup returns CDR1 MDHEN and CDR2 SYDVKM. The CDR3 covers 12 residues. Trimming took off 3 bases at V and 4 bases at J, with 6 bases between the two ends. CDR3 sequence (DNA): TGTGCCAGCAGTTTTAGTACCACTGAAGCTTTCTTT. It codes for CASSFSTTEAFF.

The CDR3 DNA reads as TGTGCCAGCTCCCCCGGACAGGGGGGCTCCTACGAGCAGTACTTC. This translates into CASSPGQGGSYEQYF. The chain uses TRBV18 and TRBJ2-7; the match to TRBD1 covers 10 bases. V shed 6 bases and J 0 bases; nucleotides not matched to a gene: 5. The CDR3 consists of 15 residues. Germline V lookup: CDR1 KGHSH, CDR2 LQKENI. The entire variable domain, with the rest obtained from reference TRBV18 and TRBJ2-7, is as follows: NAGVMQNPRHLVRRRGQEARLRCSPMKGHSHVYWYRQLPEEGLKFMVYLQKENIIDESGMPKERFSAEFPKEGPSILRIQQVVRGDSAAYFCASSPGQGGSYEQYFGPGTRLTVT.

V gene TRBV5-5 combines with J gene TRBJ2-1, with TRBD2 matching over 8 bases. The CDR3 runs 15 residues. Germline V CDR1 and CDR2: SGHKS, YYEKEE (reference sequence). V shed 2 bases and J 4 bases; nucleotides not matched to a gene: 5. CDR3 in amino acids: CASSLIAGPYNEQFF. DNA for the CDR3: TGTGCCAGCAGCTTAATAGCGGGACCTTACAATGAGCAGTTCTTC.